This T cell receptor (beta chain) emerged from a study of blood T cell repertoires in COVID-19. Background on the study: Material from acute and convalescent COVID-19 was sourced from the United States, Italy and Spain. PBMCs, B-cell-depleted T cells, or T cells were the source of the cDNA or gDNA that made up the material.

CDR1 GTSNPN and CDR2 SVGIG come from the germline V gene (reference sequence). J gave up 4 bases and V 7 bases, and 9 bases lay outside the gene matches. The CDR3 spans 14 residues. In the source study's methods: Counts of nucleated cells, estimated from reference gene primer amplification, were obtained. Clones were sequenced by immunoSEQ multiplex PCR, and TCRdb holds only the in-frame ones, with some missing. The V and J calls and clone size were taken over from that table, and D and trimming were inferred from the DNA. The sample includes approximately 50,000 clones, roughly 87% seen only once; the top ten take roughly a tenth.

The source is a human donor in a cohort sampled during active COVID-19. The sequencing input was peripheral blood. The rearrangement uses TRBV30 and TRBJ2-1, with 8 bases aligning to TRBD2. The CDR3 region is CASHSAGGYNEQFF. CDR3 coding DNA: TGTGCCTCCCACTCGGCGGGAGGTTACAATGAGCAGTTCTTC. The variable domain in full, completed from reference TRBV30 and TRBJ2-1, reads SQTIHQWPATLVQPVGSPLSLECTVEGTSNPNLYWYRQAAGRGLQLLFYSVGIGQISSEVPQNLSASRPQDRQFILSSKKLLLSDSGFYLCASHSAGGYNEQFFGPGTRLTVL.